Listed below are T cell receptor beta chains from one sample, sequenced in a study of blood T cell repertoires in COVID-19. Assay used: immunoSEQ multiplex PCR; TCRdb lists only in-frame clones, some missing. This sample has 250,000 or so clones, with around 88% found just once. Sequenced sample: PBMCs or T cells enriched from blood (not recorded which). The receptors were gathered from a woman between 35 and 50 years old with acute COVID-19. The CDR3 runs from the conserved cysteine through the conserved F or W. The D gene is left open where the match is weak. For some rows the clone size is stated as once, few or many, or as a class when expanded; others skip it.

- - TRBJ1-2 TRBV15 TGTGCCACCAGCAGCCGGGACATCGAATATGGCTACACCTTC CATSSRDIEYGYTF
- - TRBJ1-4 TRBV5-1 TGCGCCAGCAGCGTCGGGAAGGGAAATGAAAAACTGTTTTTT CASSVGKGNEKLFF
- TRBD1 TRBJ2-1 TRBV29-1 TGCAGCGTCCGGGACAGGGCCTACAATGAGCAGTTCTTC CSVRDRAYNEQFF
- - TRBJ2-7 TRBV13 TGTGCCAGCAGCACCCATAGCGGAAACGTCTACGAGCAGTACTTC CASSTHSGNVYEQYF
- TRBD1 TRBJ1-2 TRBV4-3 TGCGCCAGCAGCCAAGATTTGGCGGGACAGGGCGGGTATGGCTACACCTTC CASSQDLAGQGGYGYTF
- - TRBJ2-1 TRBV12-5 TGTGCTAGTGGCCCCACAGGGATGAGTTCCTACAATGAGCAGTTCTTC CASGPTGMSSYNEQFF
- - TRBJ1-3 TRBV30 TGTGCCTGGAGTAGCCACCTCTACGGGAGCATATATTTT CAWSSHLYGSIYF
few - TRBJ1-2 TRBV10-3 TGTGCCATCAGGACGACAGGTACCAACTATGGCTACACCTTC CAIRTTGTNYGYTF
- TRBD1 TRBJ1-3 TRBV4-1 TGCGCCAGCAGCCCATACGGGACAGAAAACTCTGGAAACACCATATATTTT CASSPYGTENSGNTIYF
- TRBD2 TRBJ2-1 TRBV19 TGTGCCAGTAGCCCTCCGGCGGGGGGAATAGGAAATGAGCAGTTCTTC CASSPPAGGIGNEQFF
few TRBD1 TRBJ1-1 TRBV7-9 TGTGCCAGCAGCTCCCAGACAGGGGGCAGATCTGAAGCTTTCTTT CASSSQTGGRSEAFF
- TRBD1 TRBJ2-7 TRBV5-1 TGCGCCAGCAGCCCGGACAGGGGGTACTACGAGCAGTACTTC CASSPDRGYYEQYF
- TRBD2 TRBJ2-1 TRBV7-2 TGTGCCAGCAGCTTACGGACCTTAGCGGGGGGGCCGAATGATGAGCAGTTCTTC CASSLRTLAGGPNDEQFF
- TRBD1 TRBJ2-3 TRBV7-2 TGTGCCAGCAGCCCCGACAGGGGACGCACAGATACGCAGTATTTT CASSPDRGRTDTQYF
- - TRBJ2-1 TRBV6-4 TGTGCCAGCAGCGAACGCGAGGGCAATGAGCAGTTCTTC CASSEREGNEQFF
- - TRBJ2-3 TRBV10-3 TGTGCCATCAGGGGGGGTGGCTCGGATACGCAGTATTTT CAIRGGGSDTQYF
- TRBD2 TRBJ2-1 TRBV5-1 TGCGCCAGCAGCTCAGGACTAGCGGGAATCAATGAGCAGTTCTTC CASSSGLAGINEQFF
- TRBD1 TRBJ1-2 TRBV11-2 TGTGCCAGCAGCCACGGACAGGGAGGGGGGTATGGCTACACCTTC CASSHGQGGGYGYTF
once TRBD2 TRBJ2-1 TRBV7-8 TGTGCCAGCAGCTTAGTCCCTAGCGGAGCCTACAATGAGCAGTTCTTC CASSLVPSGAYNEQFF
- - TRBJ1-1 TRBV5-6 TGTGCCAGCAGCTTGCGCGGGACGGCGAACACTGAAGCTTTCTTT CASSLRGTANTEAFF
- TRBD2 TRBJ2-1 TRBV10-2 TGCGCCAGCTCGGCTAGCGGGGCCGGTGAGCAGTTCTTC CASSASGAGEQFF
- TRBD1 TRBJ2-7 TRBV27 TGTGCCAGCAGCCGACAGGGGCCTAGCTCCTACGAGCAGTACTTC CASSRQGPSSYEQYF
few - TRBJ1-1 TRBV5-5 TGTGCCAGCAGCAGTTGGGAGGGGGTTGGCACTGAAGCTTTCTTT CASSSWEGVGTEAFF
- TRBD2 TRBJ2-4 TRBV7-2 TGTGCCAGCAGCTTAGCGTCGGGGGGGAACATTCAGTACTTC CASSLASGGNIQYF
- TRBD1 TRBJ1-4 TRBV11-2 TGTGCCAGCGGGAAGGACAGGGTTAATGAAAAACTGTTTTTT CASGKDRVNEKLFF
- TRBD1 TRBJ2-2 TRBV11-3 TGTGCCAGCAGCTTAGTTTCGGGACAGGGAACCGGGGAGCTGTTTTTT CASSLVSGQGTGELFF
- TRBD2 TRBJ2-1 TRBV5-4 TGTGCCAGCAGCTTGGGGGCGCCGGGGGGTTACAATGAGCAGTTCTTC CASSLGAPGGYNEQFF
- TRBD2 TRBJ2-1 TRBV5-1 TGCGCCAGCAGCCCACCGGGACTAGTAATAGGGGATGAGCAGTTCTTC CASSPPGLVIGDEQFF
- TRBD1 TRBJ2-1 TRBV28 TGTGCCAGCAGTTTAGATCATCGGACAGGGTACAATGAGCAGTTCTTC CASSLDHRTGYNEQFF
- - TRBJ1-4 TRBV28 TGTGCCAGCAGTACTCCGGTTTTGGAAAAACTGTTTTTT CASSTPVLEKLFF
- - TRBJ2-2 TRBV9 TGTGCCAGCAGCCCCAGAGGTGCGGGGATCACCGGGGAGCTGTTTTTT CASSPRGAGITGELFF
- TRBD1 TRBJ1-4 TRBV18 TGTGCCAGCTCACAGGAACGAGGGACAGGGAACCCCTCTAATGAAAAACTGTTTTTT CASSQERGTGNPSNEKLFF
- TRBD1 TRBJ2-3 TRBV4-3 TGCGCCAGCAGCCAAGATTGGGGACAGGTCACAGATACGCAGTATTTT CASSQDWGQVTDTQYF
- TRBD1 TRBJ1-1 TRBV7-2 TGTGCCAGCAGCCCCGAGACAGGGAAGAACACTGAAGCTTTCTTT CASSPETGKNTEAFF
- - TRBJ1-2 TRBV24-1 TGTGCCACCAGTGACACTGACAGAGCTAACTATGGCTACACCTTC CATSDTDRANYGYTF
- TRBD2 TRBJ2-1 TRBV19 TGTGCCAGTAGTTCGAGCGGGAGGCCCTCCTACAATGAGCAGTTCTTC CASSSSGRPSYNEQFF
once TRBD1 TRBJ1-5 TRBV30 TGTGCCTGGAGTCCAGGGGGCAGGCAGCCCCAGCATTTT CAWSPGGRQPQHF
- - TRBJ2-5 TRBV7-2 TGTGCCAGCAGCCGTACCCGTGACAGGCAAGAGACCCAGTACTTC CASSRTRDRQETQYF
- - TRBJ1-2 TRBV4-3 TGCGCCAGCAGCCAAGATCTTGGGGGAGCGGGCGGCTACACCTTC CASSQDLGGAGGYTF
- TRBD2 TRBJ2-5 TRBV7-9 TGTGCCAGCAGCTTAGTTGGTGTTACTAGCGGCCAAGAGACCCAGTACTTC CASSLVGVTSGQETQYF
- TRBD2 TRBJ2-3 TRBV7-6 TGTGCCAGCAGCGCATGGACTAGCGGGGGAGATACGCAGTATTTT CASSAWTSGGDTQYF
- TRBD1 TRBJ1-1 TRBV2 TGTGCCAGCAGCAACCTCGGACAGGAGAACACTGAAGCTTTCTTT CASSNLGQENTEAFF
- - TRBJ1-2 TRBV5-8 TGTGCCAGCAGCTTCTCGACAGCCAGTCCTAGGGGCTATGGCTACACCTTC CASSFSTASPRGYGYTF
- TRBD1 TRBJ1-2 TRBV7-2 TGTGCCAGCAGCCCATCAACAGGGGATGGCTACACCTTC CASSPSTGDGYTF
- TRBD1 TRBJ1-2 TRBV2 TGTGCCAGCAGTGCCGGGACAGGGGTGTCAAATGGCTACACCTTC CASSAGTGVSNGYTF
- - TRBJ1-5 TRBV6-5 TGTGCCAGCAGTTACTCCAGGGGTAATCAGCCCCAGCATTTT CASSYSRGNQPQHF
- - TRBJ2-1 TRBV7-2 TGTGCCAGCAGCTTAGTAGGGGGCGGGAACAATGAGCAGTTCTTC CASSLVGGGNNEQFF
- TRBD1 TRBJ1-1 TRBV6-5 TGTGCCAGCACCCCGGGACAGGGCTTCCGAGCTTTCTTT CASTPGQGFRAFF
- - TRBJ1-5 TRBV29-1 TGCAGCGTTCTTGGGCAGGGTAGCAATCAGCCCCAGCATTTT CSVLGQGSNQPQHF
- TRBD1 TRBJ1-2 TRBV4-2 TGTGCCAGCACCGAAACTAACAGGGGGCAGGGTCGGAGCTTCGGCTACACCTTC CASTETNRGQGRSFGYTF